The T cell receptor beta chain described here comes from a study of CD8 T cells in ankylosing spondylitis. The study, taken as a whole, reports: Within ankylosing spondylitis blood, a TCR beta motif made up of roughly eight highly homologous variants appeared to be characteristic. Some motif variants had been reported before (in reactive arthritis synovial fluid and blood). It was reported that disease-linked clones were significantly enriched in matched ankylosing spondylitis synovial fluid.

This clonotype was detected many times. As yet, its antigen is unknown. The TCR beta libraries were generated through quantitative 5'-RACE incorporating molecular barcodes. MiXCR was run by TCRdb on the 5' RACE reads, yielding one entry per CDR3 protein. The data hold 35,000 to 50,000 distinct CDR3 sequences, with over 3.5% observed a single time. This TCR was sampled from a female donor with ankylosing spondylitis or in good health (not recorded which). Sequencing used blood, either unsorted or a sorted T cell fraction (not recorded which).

The CDR3, as DNA: TGTGCCAGCAGCGTAGAAGGTGGGGACAATGAGCAGTTCTTC. It yields the protein CASSVEGGDNEQFF. The gene calls are TRBV9 and TRBJ2-1, with D unresolved. V lost 0 bases to trimming and J lost 5 bases, with 9 bases between them. The length of the CDR3 is 14 residues. Germline loops: CDR1 SGDLS, CDR2 YYNGEE.